This T cell receptor beta chain was profiled in a study of neurological immune-mediated disorders. This clonotype has more than one count but fewer than ten. As for time point: technical triplicate 3. Roughly 1 million sorted CD4+ or CD8+ T cells made each library. The cDNA was synthesized by means of template-switch 5'RACE, which was carried out with 10-nucleotide random UMIs. From 15-18 subjects, over 160 million TCR-beta sequences were obtained in each sequencing run. TCRdb re-derived calls from the 5' RACE reads in MiXCR, one entry per CDR3 protein. The profile shows nearly 30,000 distinct CDR3 sequences, about 16% of them singletons. Germline loops: CDR1 GTSNPN, CDR2 SVGIG (reference sequence). The germline V and J ends were trimmed by 0 bases and 5 bases, with 13 bases remaining between them. The CDR3 extends over 14 amino acids.

The chain uses TRBV30 and TRBJ1-1; no firm D call. The material sequenced was CD4+ T cells from blood. The receptor was isolated from a female donor with HTLV-1-associated myelopathy (HAM/TSP). CDR3 protein: CAWSVLRGMTEAFF. DNA of the CDR3: TGTGCCTGGAGTGTACTTCGGGGAATGACTGAAGCTTTCTTT.